Listed here are 18 T cell receptor beta chains from one sample, sequenced in a study of PD-1 blockade in classical Hodgkin lymphoma. The protocol was immunoSEQ multiplex PCR, while the TCRdb copy is restricted to in-frame clones and leaves out a portion. The profile covers approximately 60,000 clones, with around 90% appearing a single time and approximately 9.9% taken by the ten largest. Each patient experienced a relapse that followed autologous stem cell transplantation, and brentuximab vedotin exposure varied. The sequenced sample was peripheral blood mononuclear cells (PBMCs), obtained at baseline. The receptors were sampled from a human donor with classical Hodgkin lymphoma.

This clone is a singleton in its sample. V and J are TRBV13 and TRBJ1-1; possible D gene TRBD1, 5 bases. There are 13 residues in the CDR3. CDR1 PRHDT and CDR2 FYEKMQ come from the germline V gene (reference sequence). With 11 bases removed from V and 2 bases from J, the gap between germline ends came to 15 bases. For the CDR3, the DNA is TGTGCCGCTACGGGGGTAAGCAACACTGAAGCTTTCTTT. Translating gives CAATGVSNTEAFF.

J is TRBJ2-5 and V is TRBV7-9; 8 bases match TRBD2. CDR1 SEHNR and CDR2 FQNEAQ come from the germline V gene (reference sequence). This CDR3 has 15 residues. Trimming removed 5 bases from V and 4 bases from J; junction bases left unmatched: 9. The CDR3 loop reads CASSTGLGTRETQYF. CDR3 in DNA: TGTGCCAGCAGCACGGGACTAGGCACTAGAGAGACCCAGTACTTC. The whole variable domain, remainder taken from reference TRBV7-9 and TRBJ2-5, is DTGVSQNPRHKITKRGQNVTFRCDPISEHNRLYWYRQTLGQGPEFLTYFQNEAQLEKSRLLSDRFSAERPKGSFSTLEIQRTEQGDSAMYLCASSTGLGTRETQYFGPGTRLLVL.

V gene TRBV9 combines with J gene TRBJ2-7; TRBD1 matches 11 bases. Germline values: CDR1 SGDLS, CDR2 YYNGEE. The trim removed 3 bases at V and 2 bases at J, leaving 4 bases unmatched. The CDR3 length is 15 residues. CDR3: CASSAGGQGAYEQYF. CDR3 coding DNA: TGTGCCAGCAGCGCAGGGGGACAGGGGGCCTACGAGCAGTACTTC.

The V gene is TRBV4-2, the J gene TRBJ2-5; the D is unclear. Per the germline V gene, CDR1 is LGHNA and CDR2 is YNFKEQ. The germline V and J ends were trimmed by 0 bases and 5 bases, with 10 bases remaining between them. This CDR3 is 14 amino acids long. The CDR3 reads CASSQDWARETQYF. The DNA of the CDR3 is TGTGCCAGCAGCCAAGATTGGGCGCGGGAGACCCAGTACTTC.

The V gene is TRBV7-2, the J gene TRBJ2-7; 9 nucleotides match TRBD2. CDR1 is SGHTA, CDR2 FQGNSA, per germline. The CDR3 runs 15 residues. Trimming removed 3 bases from V and 3 bases from J; junction bases left unmatched: 6. The CDR3 here is CASSFQAGGLYEQYF. CDR3 DNA sequence: TGTGCCAGCAGCTTCCAAGCGGGGGGCCTCTACGAGCAGTACTTC. Full variable domain (missing parts from reference TRBV7-2 and TRBJ2-7): GAGVSQSPSNKVTEKGKDVELRCDPISGHTALYWYRQSLGQGLEFLIYFQGNSAPDKSGLPSDRFSAERTGGSVSTLTIQRTQQEDSAVYLCASSFQAGGLYEQYFGPGTRLTVT.

This clone is judged medium-sized. This chain uses TRBV4-2 with TRBJ2-1; no clear D gene. The CDR3 totals 15 residues. The germline V gene encodes CDR1 LGHNA and CDR2 YNFKEQ. Trimming removed 1 base from V and 0 bases from J, with 7 bases in between. CDR3 residues: CASSQGYDSYNEQFF. The CDR3 nucleotides read TGTGCCAGCAGCCAAGGCTATGACTCCTACAATGAGCAGTTCTTC.

The rearrangement uses TRBV10-3 and TRBJ2-3; 9 nucleotides agree with TRBD1. This CDR3 has 12 residues. J lost 3 bases, V lost 10 bases, and 2 bases had no gene match. Germline V CDR1 and CDR2: ENHRY, SYGVKD. The CDR3 DNA is TGTGCCACGGGGACAGGGACAGATACGCAGTATTTT. As protein: CATGTGTDTQYF.

This clone was recorded only once. The chain has TRBV28 and TRBJ1-3; weak D call: TRBD1 (5 bases). Germline loops: CDR1 MDHEN, CDR2 SYDVKM. The ends were cut back, 6 bases at V and 2 bases at J, with 8 bases in the middle. This CDR3 contains 13 residues. The CDR3 here is CASRRGPGNTIYF. The CDR3 DNA follows: TGTGCCAGCAGGAGGGGCCCTGGAAACACCATATATTTT.

This rearrangement joins TRBV2 to TRBJ2-1; D remains ambiguous. The CDR3 is made up of 12 amino acids. V was clipped by 4 bases and J by 7 bases, with 8 bases between them. Germline V gives CDR1 SNHLY, CDR2 FYNNEI. The CDR3 nucleotides read TGTGCCAGCAGTGGTAGTAGAAATGAGCAGTTCTTC. This encodes CASSGSRNEQFF.

The rearrangement joins TRBV19 to TRBJ2-3; 12 bases are shared with TRBD2. Per the germline V gene, CDR1 is LNHDA and CDR2 is SQIVND (reference sequence). CDR3 length: 15 amino acids. V was clipped by 10 bases and J by 0 bases; unmatched bases: 5. CDR3 coding DNA: TGTGCCACTAGCGGGAGGGTGGTTAGCACAGATACGCAGTATTTT. It translates to CATSGRVVSTDTQYF.

The chain links TRBV7-9 to TRBJ2-7, with 10 bases that match TRBD2. Germline V gene sequence: CDR1 SEHNR, CDR2 FQNEAQ (reference sequence). The CDR3 spans 15 residues. With V trimmed by 5 bases and J by 7 bases, 11 bases remained unmatched. CDR3 nucleotides: TGTGCCAGCAGCCCACAGCGGGAGGGCCAAGGAGAGCAGTACTTC. Its protein product is CASSPQREGQGEQYF.

This chain joins TRBV5-1 and TRBJ2-7; D unresolved. This CDR3 contains 12 residues. Germline V gene lookup returns CDR1 SGHRS and CDR2 YFSETQ. Trimming took off 0 bases at V and 5 bases at J, with 6 bases between the two ends. CDR3 DNA sequence: TGCGCCAGCAGCTTGGGCACCCACGAGCAGTACTTC. Amino acid sequence: CASSLGTHEQYF.

The rearrangement joins TRBV29-1 to TRBJ2-1, with D perhaps TRBD2 (6 bases). The CDR3 runs to 14 residues. V dropped 2 bases and J dropped 0 bases, with 8 bases sitting between them. Per germline, CDR1 SQVTM and CDR2 ANQGSEA. DNA for the CDR3: TGCAGCGTTGAAACTAGCTCCTCCTACAATGAGCAGTTCTTC. Encoded protein: CSVETSSSYNEQFF.

The rearrangement uses TRBV4-1 and TRBJ2-3; D is undetermined. CDR3 length: 14 amino acids. CDR1 is MGHRA and CDR2 is YSYEKL in the germline V gene. V dropped 0 bases and J dropped 8 bases, with 12 bases sitting between them. CDR3 protein: CASSQESPAATQYF. In DNA form, the CDR3 reads TGCGCCAGCAGCCAAGAGAGTCCAGCCGCTACGCAGTATTTT.

The genes are TRBV2 and TRBJ1-5; tentatively, D is TRBD1 (6 bases). Germline assignment: CDR1 SNHLY and CDR2 FYNNEI. CDR3 length equals 13 residues. V dropped 6 bases and J dropped 4 bases, with 10 bases sitting between them. The CDR3 bases are TGTGCCAGCAGAGAGGGGGAAAATCAGCCCCAGCATTTT. It is translated as CASREGENQPQHF.

This clone has a single count. V gene TRBV27 combines with J gene TRBJ2-3; a possible D gene is TRBD2 (6 bases). V dropped 3 bases and J dropped 4 bases, with 17 bases sitting between them. Per the germline V gene, CDR1 is MNHEY and CDR2 is SMNVEV (reference sequence). The CDR3 length is 16 residues. The CDR3 loop is CASSFHGGTDPDTQYF. Here the CDR3 DNA reads TGTGCCAGCAGTTTCCATGGCGGGACGGATCCAGATACGCAGTATTTT.

The chain couples TRBV5-1 to TRBJ1-1; D uncertain. This CDR3 comprises 14 residues. V lost 5 bases, J lost 5 bases, and 16 bases lay in between. Per the germline V gene, CDR1 is SGHRS and CDR2 is YFSETQ. CDR3 bases: TGCGCCAGCAGGGAAAGTGGAGCCCTAACTGAAGCTTTCTTT. Translation: CASRESGALTEAFF.

The chain recombines TRBV7-8 with TRBJ1-1, with 7 bases matching TRBD1. This CDR3 spans 17 amino acids. Unmatched junction bases numbered 14, after V lost 5 bases and J lost 2 bases. Germline values: CDR1 SGHVS, CDR2 FQNEAQ. The CDR3 protein is CASSPDRTLVSNTEAFF. DNA of the CDR3: TGTGCCAGCAGCCCGGACAGGACGCTTGTATCTAACACTGAAGCTTTCTTT.